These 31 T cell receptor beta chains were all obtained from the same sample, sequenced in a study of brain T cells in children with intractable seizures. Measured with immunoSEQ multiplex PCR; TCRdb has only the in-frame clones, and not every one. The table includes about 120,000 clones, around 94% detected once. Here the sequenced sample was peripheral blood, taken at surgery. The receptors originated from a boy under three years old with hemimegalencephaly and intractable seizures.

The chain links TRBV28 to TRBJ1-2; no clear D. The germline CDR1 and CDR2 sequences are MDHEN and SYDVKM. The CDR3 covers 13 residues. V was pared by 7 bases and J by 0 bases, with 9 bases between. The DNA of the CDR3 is TGTGCCAGCAACCCCGCAGCTAACTATGGCTACACCTTC. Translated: CASNPAANYGYTF.

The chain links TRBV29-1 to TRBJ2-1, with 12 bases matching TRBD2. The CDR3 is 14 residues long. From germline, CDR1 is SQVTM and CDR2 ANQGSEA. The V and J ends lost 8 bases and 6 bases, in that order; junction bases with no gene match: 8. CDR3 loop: CSLGLAGSSNEQFF. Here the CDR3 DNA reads TGCAGCTTGGGACTAGCGGGCTCTTCCAATGAGCAGTTCTTC.

The CDR3: CASSLGSYNSPLHF. The CDR3 DNA is TGCGCCAGCAGCTTGGGCTCCTATAATTCACCCCTCCACTTT. The chain has TRBV5-1 and TRBJ1-6; D is uncertain. Per germline, CDR1 SGHRS and CDR2 YFSETQ. The CDR3 is 14 amino acids. V lost 0 bases to trimming and J lost 0 bases, with 1 base between them.

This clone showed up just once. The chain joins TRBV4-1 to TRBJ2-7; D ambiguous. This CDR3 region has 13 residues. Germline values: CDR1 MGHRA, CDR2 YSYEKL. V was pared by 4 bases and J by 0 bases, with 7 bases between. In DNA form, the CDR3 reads TGCGCCAGCAGCCCCATAAGCTCCTACGAGCAGTACTTC. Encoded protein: CASSPISSYEQYF.

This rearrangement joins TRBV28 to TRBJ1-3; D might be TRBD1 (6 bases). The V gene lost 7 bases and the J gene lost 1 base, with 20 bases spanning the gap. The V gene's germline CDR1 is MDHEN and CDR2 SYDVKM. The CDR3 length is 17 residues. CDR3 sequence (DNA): TGTGCCAGCACTGACCCCGGACAGCTTACTTCTGGAAACACCATATATTTT. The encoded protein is CASTDPGQLTSGNTIYF.

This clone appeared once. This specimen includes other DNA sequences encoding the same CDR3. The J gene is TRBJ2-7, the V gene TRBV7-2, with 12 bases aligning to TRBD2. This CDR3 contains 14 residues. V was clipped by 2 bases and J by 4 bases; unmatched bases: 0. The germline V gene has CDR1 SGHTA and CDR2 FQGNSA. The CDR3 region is CASSLLAGGYEQYF. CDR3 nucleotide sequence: TGTGCCAGCAGCTTACTAGCGGGAGGGTACGAGCAGTACTTC.

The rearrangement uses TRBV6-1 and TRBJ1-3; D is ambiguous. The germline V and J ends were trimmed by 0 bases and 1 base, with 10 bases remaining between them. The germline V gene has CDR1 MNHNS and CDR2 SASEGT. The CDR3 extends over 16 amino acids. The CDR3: CASSEALYGSGNTIYF. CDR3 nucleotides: TGTGCCAGCAGTGAAGCGCTCTACGGATCTGGAAACACCATATATTTT.

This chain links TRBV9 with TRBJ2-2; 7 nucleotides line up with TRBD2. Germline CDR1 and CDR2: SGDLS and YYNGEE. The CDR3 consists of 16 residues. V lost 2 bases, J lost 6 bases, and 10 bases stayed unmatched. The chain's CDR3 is CASSVWSGGRSGELFF. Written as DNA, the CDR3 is TGTGCCAGCAGCGTTTGGTCGGGAGGTCGCTCCGGGGAGCTGTTTTTT.

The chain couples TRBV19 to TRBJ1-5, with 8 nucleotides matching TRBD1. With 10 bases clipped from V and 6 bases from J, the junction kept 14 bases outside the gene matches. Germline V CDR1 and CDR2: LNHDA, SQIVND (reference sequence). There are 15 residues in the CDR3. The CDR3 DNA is TGTGCCACTTTACGGACAGGGAATTTGGGTCAGCCCCAGCATTTT. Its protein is CATLRTGNLGQPQHF.

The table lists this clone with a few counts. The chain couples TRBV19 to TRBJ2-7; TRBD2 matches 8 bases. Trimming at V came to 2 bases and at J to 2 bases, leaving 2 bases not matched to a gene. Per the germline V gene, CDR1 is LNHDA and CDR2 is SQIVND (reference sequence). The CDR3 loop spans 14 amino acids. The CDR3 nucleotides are TGTGCCAGTAGTATAACTAGCGGTCCCTACGAGCAGTACTTC. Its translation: CASSITSGPYEQYF.

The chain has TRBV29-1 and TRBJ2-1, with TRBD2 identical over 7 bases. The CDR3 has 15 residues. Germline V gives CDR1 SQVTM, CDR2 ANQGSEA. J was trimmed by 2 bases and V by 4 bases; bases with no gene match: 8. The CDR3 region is CSVVPREAAYNEQFF. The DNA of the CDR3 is TGCAGCGTTGTGCCACGGGAGGCCGCCTACAATGAGCAGTTCTTC.

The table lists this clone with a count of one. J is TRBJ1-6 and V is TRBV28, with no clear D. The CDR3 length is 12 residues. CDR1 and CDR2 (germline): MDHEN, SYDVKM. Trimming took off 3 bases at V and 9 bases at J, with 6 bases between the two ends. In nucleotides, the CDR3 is TGTGCCAGCAGTTTCGGTAGTTCACCCCTCCACTTT. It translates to CASSFGSSPLHF.

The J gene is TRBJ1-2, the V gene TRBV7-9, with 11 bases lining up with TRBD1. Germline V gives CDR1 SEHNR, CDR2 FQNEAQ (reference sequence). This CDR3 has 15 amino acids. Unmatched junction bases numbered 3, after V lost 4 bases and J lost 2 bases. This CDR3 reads CASSSGDRGNYGYTF. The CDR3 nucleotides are TGTGCCAGCAGCTCCGGGGACAGGGGGAACTATGGCTACACCTTC.

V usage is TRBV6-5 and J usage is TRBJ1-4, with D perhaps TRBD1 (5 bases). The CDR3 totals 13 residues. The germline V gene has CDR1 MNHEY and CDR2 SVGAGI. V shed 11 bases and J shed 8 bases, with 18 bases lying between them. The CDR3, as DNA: TGTGCCTCCCAGACGGGGGGACGGGAAAAACTGTTTTTT. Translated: CASQTGGREKLFF.

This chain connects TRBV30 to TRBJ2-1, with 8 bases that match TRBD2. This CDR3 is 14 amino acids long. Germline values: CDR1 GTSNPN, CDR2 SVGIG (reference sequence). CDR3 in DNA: TGTGTGGGCGTCCCCCGGGAGGGGTCCAATGAGCAGTTCTTC. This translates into CVGVPREGSNEQFF.

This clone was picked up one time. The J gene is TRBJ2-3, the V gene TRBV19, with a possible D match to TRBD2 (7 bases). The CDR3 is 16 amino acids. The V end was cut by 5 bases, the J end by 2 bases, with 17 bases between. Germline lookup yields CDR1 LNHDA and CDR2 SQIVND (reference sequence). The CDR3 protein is CASSFGQGTTTDTQYF. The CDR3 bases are TGTGCCAGTAGTTTTGGGCAGGGGACTACCACAGATACGCAGTATTTT.

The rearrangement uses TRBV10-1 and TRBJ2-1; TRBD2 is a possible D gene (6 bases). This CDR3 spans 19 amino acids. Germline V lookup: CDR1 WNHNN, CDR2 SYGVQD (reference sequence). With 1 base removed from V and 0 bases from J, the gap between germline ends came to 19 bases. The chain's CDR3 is CASSEWWDSPGCSYNEQFF. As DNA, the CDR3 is TGCGCCAGCAGTGAGTGGTGGGACTCCCCAGGCTGCTCCTACAATGAGCAGTTCTTC.

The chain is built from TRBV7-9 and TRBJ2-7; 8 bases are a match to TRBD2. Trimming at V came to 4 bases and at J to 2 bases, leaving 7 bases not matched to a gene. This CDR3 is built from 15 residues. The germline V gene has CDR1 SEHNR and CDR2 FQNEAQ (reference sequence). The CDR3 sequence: CASSYSSGSPYEQYF. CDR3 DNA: TGTGCCAGCAGCTATTCTAGCGGGTCCCCCTACGAGCAGTACTTC.

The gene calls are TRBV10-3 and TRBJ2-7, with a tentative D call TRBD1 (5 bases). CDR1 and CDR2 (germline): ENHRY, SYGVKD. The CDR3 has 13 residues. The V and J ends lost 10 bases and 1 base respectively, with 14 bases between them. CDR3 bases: TGTGCCAGCCGACGACGGACATCCTACGAGCAGTACTTC. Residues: CASRRRTSYEQYF.

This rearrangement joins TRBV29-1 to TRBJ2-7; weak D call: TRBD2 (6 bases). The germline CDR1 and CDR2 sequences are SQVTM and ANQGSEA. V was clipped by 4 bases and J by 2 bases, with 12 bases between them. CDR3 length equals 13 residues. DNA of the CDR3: TGCAGCGTTGGAGGAGGGCCAACCTACGAGCAGTACTTC. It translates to CSVGGGPTYEQYF.

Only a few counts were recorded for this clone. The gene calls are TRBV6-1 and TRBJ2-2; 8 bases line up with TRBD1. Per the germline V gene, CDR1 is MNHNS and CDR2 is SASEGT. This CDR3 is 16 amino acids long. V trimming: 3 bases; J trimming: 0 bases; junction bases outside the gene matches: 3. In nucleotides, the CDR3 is TGTGCCAGCAGTGATCAGGGGGCCCCGAACACCGGGGAGCTGTTTTTT. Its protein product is CASSDQGAPNTGELFF.

In DNA, the CDR3 is TGTGCCAGCAGTTCCGCTTGGGGGCAGAGCACTGAAGCTTTCTTT. Its translation: CASSSAWGQSTEAFF. V is TRBV6-6 and J is TRBJ1-1, with a tentative D call TRBD1 (6 bases). Germline CDR1 and CDR2: MNHNY and SVGAGI (reference sequence). The V gene lost 4 bases and the J gene lost 4 bases, with 16 bases spanning the gap. The CDR3 contains 15 residues.

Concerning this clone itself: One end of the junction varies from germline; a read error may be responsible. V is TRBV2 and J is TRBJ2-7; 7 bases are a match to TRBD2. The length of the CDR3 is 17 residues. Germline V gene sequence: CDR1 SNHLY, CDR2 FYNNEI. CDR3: CAGSSPWGGLVSYEQYF. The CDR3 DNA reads TGTGCCGGCAGTTCCCCTTGGGGGGGACTGGTCTCCTACGAGCAGTACTTC.

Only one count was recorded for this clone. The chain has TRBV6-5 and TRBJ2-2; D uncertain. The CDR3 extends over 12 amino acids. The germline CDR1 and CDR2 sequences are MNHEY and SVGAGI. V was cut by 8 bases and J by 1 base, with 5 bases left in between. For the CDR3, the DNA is TGTGCCAGCGGGGAGAACACCGGGGAGCTGTTTTTT. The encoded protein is CASGENTGELFF.

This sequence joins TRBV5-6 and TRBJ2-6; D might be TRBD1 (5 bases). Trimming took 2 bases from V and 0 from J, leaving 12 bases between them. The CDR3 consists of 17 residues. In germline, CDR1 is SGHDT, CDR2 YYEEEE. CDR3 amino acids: CASSLGQGISGANVLTF. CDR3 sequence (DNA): TGTGCCAGCAGCTTAGGTCAGGGAATCTCTGGGGCCAACGTCCTGACTTTC.

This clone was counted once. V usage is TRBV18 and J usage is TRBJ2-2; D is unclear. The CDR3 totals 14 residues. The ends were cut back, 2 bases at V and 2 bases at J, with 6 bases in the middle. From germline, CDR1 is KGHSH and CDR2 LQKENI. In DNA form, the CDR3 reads TGTGCCAGCTCACCATTCGGAAACACCGGGGAGCTGTTTTTT. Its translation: CASSPFGNTGELFF.

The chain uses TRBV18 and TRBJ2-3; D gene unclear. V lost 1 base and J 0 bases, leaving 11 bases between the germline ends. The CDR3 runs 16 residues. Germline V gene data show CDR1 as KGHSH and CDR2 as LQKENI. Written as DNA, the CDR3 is TGTGCCAGCTCACCACTTAGCCCGGCCAGCACAGATACGCAGTATTTT. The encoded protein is CASSPLSPASTDTQYF. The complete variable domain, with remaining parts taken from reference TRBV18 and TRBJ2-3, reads NAGVMQNPRHLVRRRGQEARLRCSPMKGHSHVYWYRQLPEEGLKFMVYLQKENIIDESGMPKERFSAEFPKEGPSILRIQQVVRGDSAAYFCASSPLSPASTDTQYFGPGTRLTVL.

CDR3 coding DNA: TGTGCCATCAACTCGAGGACAGGTGGGGACACTGAAGCTTTCTTT. Translating it yields CAINSRTGGDTEAFF. The gene calls are TRBV10-3 and TRBJ1-1; 7 nucleotides line up with TRBD1. The ends lost 7 bases at V and 3 bases at J; junction bases unmatched: 11. Germline CDR1 is ENHRY and CDR2 is SYGVKD. CDR3 size: 15 residues.

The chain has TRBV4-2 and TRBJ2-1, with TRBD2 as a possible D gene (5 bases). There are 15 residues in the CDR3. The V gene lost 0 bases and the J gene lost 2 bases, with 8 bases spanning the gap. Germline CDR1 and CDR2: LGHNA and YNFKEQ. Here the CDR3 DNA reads TGTGCCAGCAGCCAAGAACAGCGGCCCTACAATGAGCAGTTCTTC. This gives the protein CASSQEQRPYNEQFF.

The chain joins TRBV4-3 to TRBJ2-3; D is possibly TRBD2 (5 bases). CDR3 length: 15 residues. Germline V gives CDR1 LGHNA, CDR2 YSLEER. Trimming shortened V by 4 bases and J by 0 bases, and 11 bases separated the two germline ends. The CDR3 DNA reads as TGCGCCAGCAGCCCCGACGGGGTTAGCACAGATACGCAGTATTTT. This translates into CASSPDGVSTDTQYF.

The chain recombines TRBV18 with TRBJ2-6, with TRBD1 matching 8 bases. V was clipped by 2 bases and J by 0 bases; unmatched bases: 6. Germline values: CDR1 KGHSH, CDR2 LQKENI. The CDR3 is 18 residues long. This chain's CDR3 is CASSPAGTGFSGANVLTF. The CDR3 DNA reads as TGTGCCAGCTCACCAGCCGGGACAGGCTTCTCTGGGGCCAACGTCCTGACTTTC.